These 3 T cell receptor beta chains were all obtained from the same sample, sequenced in a study of blood T cells in healthy people across ages. For the second PCR, which ran for 7 to 11 cycles, a sample-barcoded 5' primer and a J-beta primer mix were used. TCRdb reprocessed the 5' RACE reads with MiXCR, giving one entry per CDR3 protein. The sample contains around 1,000,000 distinct CDR3 sequences, approximately 26% of which appear only once. These same data were also listed under a study on T cells of mothers and their children.

Specimen: blood. Receptors were obtained from a girl aged 2 to 10 in good health.

This clonotype was detected only a few times. The chain has TRBV6-2 or TRBV6-3 and TRBJ2-5, with D hard to call. The CDR3 spans 15 residues. The V gene's germline CDR1 is MNHEY and CDR2 SVGEGT. Trimming cost V 5 bases and J 2 bases, with 15 bases left between them. CDR3: CASSNPRTGQETQYF. CDR3 coding DNA: TGTGCCAGCAGTAACCCGCGGACCGGGCAAGAGACCCAGTACTTC.

This clonotype has a handful of counts. The CDR3 reads CASNSGATDTQYF. CDR3 nucleotide sequence: TGTGCCAGCAATTCGGGGGCCACAGATACGCAGTATTTT. The gene calls are TRBV12-3 or TRBV12-4 and TRBJ2-3; D assignment may be TRBD1 or TRBD2 (6 bases each). The CDR3 covers 13 residues. V was clipped by 7 bases and J by 2 bases, with 10 bases between them.

The genes are TRBV28 and TRBJ2-5, with TRBD2 matching over 7 bases. Germline loops: CDR1 MDHEN, CDR2 SYDVKM. V trimming: 7 bases; J trimming: 4 bases; junction bases outside the gene matches: 6. This CDR3 is built from 13 residues. For the CDR3, the DNA is TGTGCCAGCAAGGGCGGGAGAGGAGAGACCCAGTACTTC. Its protein is CASKGGRGETQYF.